The clone carrying this T cell receptor (beta chain) was seen many times. The source of the sample is a study of molecular identifiers for immune sequencing clone quantification. Each CDR3 protein gets one entry after TCRdb re-called the PCR reads with MiXCR. The sample records under 800,000 distinct CDR3 sequences, around 25% being singletons. V lost 5 bases and J lost 4, with 11 bases in between. Germline V gene data show CDR1 as SGHTA and CDR2 as FQGTGA. This CDR3 has 13 residues. The source material was naive CD8+ T cells from blood, with Jurkat cell RNA spiked in. Subset described: FACS-sorted CD8+CD4-CCR7+CD45RA+ naive T cells. This TCR came from a human donor in good health. Some libraries in this study had Jurkat cell RNA spiked in. The V gene is TRBV7-3, the J gene TRBJ1-1; weak D call: TRBD1 (5 bases). The CDR3 bases are TGTGCCAGCAGCCCCTTCGGGGGCACTGAAGCTTTCTTT. Its protein is CASSPFGGTEAFF. The whole variable domain, remainder taken from reference TRBV7-3 and TRBJ1-1, is GAGVSQTPSNKVTEKGKYVELRCDPISGHTALYWYRQSLGQGPEFLIYFQGTGAADDSGLPNDRFFAVRPEGSVSTLKIQRTERGDSAVYLCASSPFGGTEAFFGQGTRLTVV.